This T cell receptor (beta chain) was found in a study of graft-versus-host responses after intestinal transplantation. Study details: Recipients had transplants, and these were multivisceral, liver-intestinal, or isolated intestinal.

CDR1 and CDR2 (germline): SGHRS, YFSETQ. Trimming removed 4 bases at V and 6 bases at J, with 14 bases between. The CDR3 contains 14 residues. Comments on this clone: Its target is not known.

TCRdb's table, derived via immunoSEQ multiplex PCR, lists solely in-frame clones and lacks some. The sample has roughly 90,000 clones; over 80% are singletons. The TCR originated in a human donor who received an intestinal transplant. The material was unstimulated CD8+ T cells sorted from spleen or lymph node cells, obtained before intestinal transplant. The chain carries TRBV5-1 and TRBJ1-5; TRBD1 is a possible D gene (6 bases). CDR3 DNA: TGCGCCAGCAGCCCCTCACAGGGTAGTCAGCCCCAGCATTTT. Its translation: CASSPSQGSQPQHF.